This entry describes one T cell receptor beta chain. Its antigen is as yet unknown. This entry belongs to a study of vaccination effects on CD4 cells after COVID-19. Antigen-specific CD4+ T cells expanded by the ViraFEST assay with viral peptide pools were then sequenced. Subsequent to about 10 days of culture, CD4+ T cells were isolated. People in the vaccine group had not been infected with SARS-CoV-2 before, and their nucleocapsid antibodies were negative. IL-2 at roughly 9.7 IU/ml and peptides at around 9.6 ug/ml were added to cultured PBMC, approximately 2.2 million per well. On days 3 and 7, fresh IL-2 medium replaced half the medium. Germline lookup yields CDR1 MNHEY and CDR2 SVGAGI. J was trimmed by 1 base and V by 10 bases; bases with no gene match: 7. The CDR3 covers 14 residues. The repertoire was sequenced with immunoSEQ multiplex PCR; TCRdb's copy has only in-frame clones and lacks some. In the table there are over 55,000 clones, 70% to 85% of which are singletons.

General study points: After vaccination of healthy people, only 1 of 255 vaccine-induced clones cross-reacted with common cold coronaviruses. Substantial clonal contraction characterized both infection- and vaccine-induced clones late after vaccination.

The TCR originated in a human donor who received a COVID-19 vaccine. The V call is TRBV6-5, the J call TRBJ1-5; 7 nucleotides agree with TRBD1. The sequences come from CD4+ T cells from PBMCs cultured with HCoV-OC43 spike peptides, collected before COVID-19 vaccination. Subset defined: HCoV-OC43 spike overlapping peptide pool stimulation. CDR3 loop: CATSSGGSNQPQHF. For the CDR3, the DNA is TGTGCCACCTCGTCAGGGGGGAGCAATCAGCCCCAGCATTTT.